These 8 T cell receptor beta chains originate from one sample sequenced in a study of blood T cell repertoires in COVID-19. Method: immunoSEQ multiplex PCR; TCRdb's copy keeps in-frame clones and lacks some. The sample contains tens of thousands of clones, around 86% of which appear only once. The sequencing sample was made of peripheral blood. All receptors come from a human donor in a cohort sampled during active COVID-19.

The chain carries TRBV19 and TRBJ1-2; the D gene is possibly TRBD1 (5 bases). Germline V gene data show CDR1 as LNHDA and CDR2 as SQIVND (reference sequence). CDR3 length: 16 residues. The V end lost 3 bases, the J end lost 0 bases, and 14 bases lay between the germline ends. This CDR3 reads CASSMKAGPPNYGYTF. CDR3 DNA: TGTGCCAGTAGTATGAAGGCAGGGCCCCCTAACTATGGCTACACCTTC.

The chain recombines TRBV6-2 or TRBV6-3 with TRBJ2-2, with 8 bases that match TRBD2. The CDR3 has 15 amino acids. The germline CDR1 and CDR2 sequences are MNHEY and SVGEGT. The V gene end was trimmed by 4 bases and the J gene end by 4 bases; junction bases not matched to a gene: 5. Written as DNA, the CDR3 is TGTGCCAGCAGTTCCGGGGGGGGGACCACCGGGGAGCTGTTTTTT. This codes for CASSSGGGTTGELFF.

A single count supports this clone. The chain combines TRBV5-4 with TRBJ2-5, with 9 bases matching TRBD1. V lost 3 bases and J lost 3; bases outside the gene matches: 3. The CDR3 consists of 14 residues. Per germline, CDR1 SGHNT and CDR2 YYREEE (reference sequence). The CDR3 loop is CASSSRTGEETQYF. The CDR3 DNA is TGTGCCAGCAGCTCCAGGACAGGGGAAGAGACCCAGTACTTC.

The J gene is TRBJ1-5, the V gene TRBV15, with D unclear. V was cut by 0 bases and J by 0 bases, with 12 bases left in between. Per the germline V gene, CDR1 is LNHNV and CDR2 is YYDKDF (reference sequence). The CDR3 runs 17 residues. For the CDR3, the DNA is TGTGCCACCAGCAGAGATCGAGGCGGTAATAGCAATCAGCCCCAGCATTTT. Amino acid sequence: CATSRDRGGNSNQPQHF.

V is TRBV3-1 (or the pseudogene TRBV3-2) and J is TRBJ2-1; D is possibly TRBD2 (6 bases). This CDR3 comprises 14 residues. From germline, CDR1 is LGHDT and CDR2 YNNKEL (reference sequence). V gave up 2 bases and J gave up 7 bases, with 12 bases separating them. The CDR3 reads CASSQRAGWNEQFF. The CDR3 DNA follows: TGTGCCAGCAGCCAAAGGGCGGGGTGGAATGAGCAGTTCTTC.

The chain joins TRBV19 to TRBJ2-7; TRBD2 matches at 8 bases. Germline CDR1 and CDR2: LNHDA and SQIVND (reference sequence). The CDR3 has 13 amino acids. After removal of 8 bases from V and 4 bases from J, the junction contained 7 bases not matched to a gene. The CDR3 here is CASSPSGGYEQYF. CDR3 coding DNA: TGTGCCAGTTCTCCCTCGGGAGGGTACGAGCAGTACTTC.

The chain joins TRBV14 to TRBJ1-5, with 8 bases fitting TRBD1. The CDR3 spans 14 residues. Germline V gene lookup returns CDR1 SGHDN and CDR2 FVKESK. The J segment lost 4 bases and the V segment lost 2 bases, leaving 1 base of the junction unmatched. The CDR3 DNA reads TGTGCCAGCAGCCAAACAGGGGGGAATCAGCCCCAGCATTTT. This codes for CASSQTGGNQPQHF. Drawing the rest from reference TRBV14 and TRBJ1-5, the complete variable domain is EAGVTQFPSHSVIEKGQTVTLRCDPISGHDNLYWYRRVMGKEIKFLLHFVKESKQDESGMPNNRFLAERTGGTYSTLKVQPAELEDSGVYFCASSQTGGNQPQHFGDGTRLSIL.

This clone occurred once. The genes are TRBV19 and TRBJ2-7; TRBD2 agrees at 8 bases. Germline values: CDR1 LNHDA, CDR2 SQIVND (reference sequence). CDR3 length: 14 amino acids. Unmatched junction bases numbered 3, after V lost 1 base and J lost 4 bases. CDR3 amino acids: CASSIAGGPYEQYF. In DNA form, the CDR3 reads TGTGCCAGTAGTATAGCGGGAGGGCCTTACGAGCAGTACTTC.